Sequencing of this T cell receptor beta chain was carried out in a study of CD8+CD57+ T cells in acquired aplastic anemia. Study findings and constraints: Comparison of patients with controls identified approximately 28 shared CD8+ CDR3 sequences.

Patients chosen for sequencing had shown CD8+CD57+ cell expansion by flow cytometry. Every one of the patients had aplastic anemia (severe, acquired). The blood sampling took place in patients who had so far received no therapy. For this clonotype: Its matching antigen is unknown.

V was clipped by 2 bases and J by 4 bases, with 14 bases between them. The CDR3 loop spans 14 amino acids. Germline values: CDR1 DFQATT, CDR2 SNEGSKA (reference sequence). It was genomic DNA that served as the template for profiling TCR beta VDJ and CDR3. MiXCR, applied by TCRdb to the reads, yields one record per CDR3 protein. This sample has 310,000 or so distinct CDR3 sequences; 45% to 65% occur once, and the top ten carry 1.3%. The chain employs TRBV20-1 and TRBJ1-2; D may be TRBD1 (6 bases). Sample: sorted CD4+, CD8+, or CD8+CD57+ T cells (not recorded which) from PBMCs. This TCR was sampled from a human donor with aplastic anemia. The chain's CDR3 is CSARLSGAGYGYTF. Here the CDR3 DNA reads TGCAGTGCTAGATTATCAGGGGCCGGCTATGGCTACACCTTC.